The 18 T cell receptor beta chains below were found in one sample sequenced in a study of immune evolution from preneoplasia to lung adenocarcinoma. Using immunoSEQ multiplex PCR, the repertoire was profiled, and TCRdb retains in-frame clones only, with some absent. The profile shows over 14,000 clones, about 80% of them singletons. Specimen: FFPE minimally invasive lung adenocarcinoma tissue. These receptors were taken from a person between 60 and 79 years old with lung adenocarcinoma.

J is TRBJ2-5 and V is TRBV11-1; D remains ambiguous. Germline V lookup: CDR1 SGHAT, CDR2 FQDESV (reference sequence). The CDR3 is 14 amino acids. Between the trimmed V and J ends, which lost 4 bases and 5 bases, there was a span of 14 bases. CDR3 amino acids: CASSYVFGRETQYF. In DNA, the CDR3 is TGTGCCAGCAGCTATGTCTTTGGGCGGGAGACCCAGTACTTC.

V and J are TRBV5-4 and TRBJ2-3; D remains unclear. V lost 1 base and J 2 bases, leaving 2 bases between the germline ends. Germline V lookup: CDR1 SGHNT, CDR2 YYREEE (reference sequence). The CDR3 loop spans 12 amino acids. This CDR3 reads CASSLNTDTQYF. The CDR3 DNA reads as TGTGCCAGCAGCTTGAACACAGATACGCAGTATTTT.

The chain has TRBV5-1 and TRBJ1-1, with D hard to call. Germline CDR1 reads SGHRS; CDR2 reads YFSETQ. The V and J ends lost 0 bases and 3 bases respectively, with 6 bases between them. This CDR3 comprises 13 residues. The CDR3 region is CASSLDRYTEAFF. CDR3 DNA sequence: TGCGCCAGCAGCTTGGACAGATACACTGAAGCTTTCTTT.

This sequence joins TRBV6-4 and TRBJ1-1, with TRBD1 as a possible D gene (6 bases). The CDR3 sequence is 14 residues long. CDR1 MRHNA and CDR2 SNTAGT come from the germline V gene. V shed 5 bases and J shed 4 bases, with 14 bases lying between them. CDR3 amino acids: CASSQKPTGTEAFF. The DNA of the CDR3 is TGTGCCAGCAGTCAAAAACCGACAGGCACTGAAGCTTTCTTT.

This clone was seen just once. The rearrangement joins TRBV19 to TRBJ2-7, with 12 bases that match TRBD2. V lost 3 bases and J lost 2; bases outside the gene matches: 2. The germline gives CDR1 LNHDA, CDR2 SQIVND (reference sequence). This CDR3 is 15 amino acids long. The CDR3 here is CASSILAGGPYEQYF. The CDR3 DNA sequence: TGTGCCAGTAGTATCCTAGCGGGAGGGCCCTACGAGCAGTACTTC.

J is TRBJ1-2 and V is TRBV5-1; a weak D match, TRBD1 (5 bases). Germline V gene lookup returns CDR1 SGHRS and CDR2 YFSETQ. Trimming removed 0 bases from V and 6 bases from J, with 12 bases in between. The CDR3 runs to 14 residues. CDR3 residues: CASSLDSGGDGYTF. The CDR3 DNA reads TGCGCCAGCAGCTTGGACTCGGGGGGTGATGGCTACACCTTC.

CDR3 bases: TGTGCCAGCAGTGACCGTCCGAGCTCCTACAATGAGCAGTTCTTC. Translated: CASSDRPSSYNEQFF. The chain links TRBV6-4 to TRBJ2-1; no clear D. V gave up 2 bases and J gave up 0 bases, with 8 bases separating them. CDR1 is MRHNA, CDR2 SNTAGT, per germline. The CDR3 contains 15 residues.

This chain joins TRBV19 and TRBJ1-2; 7 nucleotides line up with TRBD1. The V gene end was trimmed by 7 bases and the J gene end by 8 bases; junction bases not matched to a gene: 7. The germline V gene has CDR1 LNHDA and CDR2 SQIVND (reference sequence). This CDR3 comprises 12 residues. Written as DNA, the CDR3 is TGTGCCAGTACCCCGACAGGGCTAGGCTACACCTTC. This sequence encodes CASTPTGLGYTF.

The chain combines TRBV2 with TRBJ2-7; 11 positions match TRBD2. The V gene end was trimmed by 7 bases and the J gene end by 2 bases; junction bases not matched to a gene: 4. The germline V gene has CDR1 SNHLY and CDR2 FYNNEI. CDR3 size: 14 residues. CDR3: CASKTSGSTYEQYF. The CDR3, as DNA: TGTGCCAGCAAAACTAGCGGGAGTACCTACGAGCAGTACTTC.

The chain is built from TRBV15 and TRBJ1-5; D is undetermined. Trimming cost V 4 bases and J 3 bases, with 10 bases left between them. The CDR3 is made up of 14 amino acids. Germline CDR1 LNHNV, CDR2 YYDKDF (reference sequence). The CDR3 region has the DNA TGTGCCACCAGCATTGGAGCTGTCAATCAGCCCCAGCATTTT. It translates to CATSIGAVNQPQHF.

The chain has TRBV19 and TRBJ2-1, with 7 bases aligning to TRBD1. V dropped 4 bases and J dropped 2; count of bases not matched to a gene: 20. Per the germline V gene, CDR1 is LNHDA and CDR2 is SQIVND (reference sequence). The CDR3 is 20 residues long. The CDR3 sequence: CASSTQRQHPGQSPYNEQFF. The DNA of the CDR3 is TGTGCCAGTAGTACACAACGCCAGCATCCGGGACAGAGCCCCTACAATGAGCAGTTCTTC.

This clone was observed once. The rearrangement links TRBV7-8 to TRBJ1-1; no firm D call. Germline CDR1 is SGHVS and CDR2 is FQNEAQ. V gave up 1 base and J gave up 5 bases, with 11 bases separating them. The CDR3 is 14 residues long. The DNA for the CDR3 is TGTGCCAGCAGCTTAGGGCAAGGGAGAACTGAAGCTTTCTTT. It encodes CASSLGQGRTEAFF.

The chain couples TRBV11-2 to TRBJ2-5; D remains ambiguous. Germline assignment: CDR1 SGHAT and CDR2 FQNNGV. The CDR3 has 13 amino acids. Trimming shortened V by 0 bases and J by 7 bases, and 9 bases separated the two germline ends. The CDR3 nucleotides are TGTGCCAGCAGCTTAGAACGCGGCGCGACCCAGTACTTC. Its translation: CASSLERGATQYF. Together with reference TRBV11-2 and TRBJ2-5, the CDR3 gives the full variable domain: EAGVAQSPRYKIIEKRQSVAFWCNPISGHATLYWYQQILGQGPKLLIQFQNNGVVDDSQLPKDRFSAERLKGVDSTLKIQPAKLEDSAVYLCASSLERGATQYFGPGTRLLVL.

This sequence joins TRBV29-1 and TRBJ2-7; D is undetermined. The V and J ends lost 0 bases and 2 bases respectively, with 11 bases between them. CDR1 is SQVTM and CDR2 is ANQGSEA in the germline V gene. The CDR3 is 14 amino acids. CDR3 protein: CSVEDPAQTYEQYF. The CDR3 DNA reads as TGCAGCGTTGAAGATCCGGCACAGACCTACGAGCAGTACTTC.

This sequence joins TRBV14 and TRBJ2-5; D uncertain. Trimming removed 3 bases from V and 2 bases from J, with 19 bases in between. From germline, CDR1 is SGHDN and CDR2 FVKESK. The CDR3 loop spans 17 amino acids. CDR3 nucleotide sequence: TGTGCCAGCAGCCAGAAAGACGTCGATCTACCTCAAGAGACCCAGTACTTC. Amino acids: CASSQKDVDLPQETQYF.

As concerns this clone: The sample carries other DNA sequences with the same CDR3. The chain employs TRBV5-6 and TRBJ1-2; D possibly corresponds to TRBD1 (6 bases). Looked up from germline, CDR1 is SGHDT and CDR2 is YYEEEE. This CDR3 region has 12 residues. Trimming pared 4 bases from V and 5 bases from J, leaving 9 bases between. The CDR3 DNA reads TGTGCCAGCAGCCCAGGGGATTATGGCTACACCTTC. It translates to CASSPGDYGYTF.

The chain combines TRBV19 with TRBJ1-5, with D possibly being TRBD1 (5 bases). CDR3 length equals 15 residues. The germline V gene encodes CDR1 LNHDA and CDR2 SQIVND (reference sequence). Between the trimmed V and J ends, which lost 4 bases and 0 bases, there was a span of 10 bases. The CDR3 DNA reads as TGTGCCAGTAGTAAAGACAGAGTTAGCAATCAGCCCCAGCATTTT. Its protein product is CASSKDRVSNQPQHF. Full variable domain (outside the CDR3, taken from reference TRBV19 and TRBJ1-5): DGGITQSPKYLFRKEGQNVTLSCEQNLNHDAMYWYRQDPGQGLRLIYYSQIVNDFQKGDIAEGYSVSREKKESFPLTVTSAQKNPTAFYLCASSKDRVSNQPQHFGDGTRLSIL.

CDR3: CASSPADGERPQHF. The CDR3 nucleotides are TGTGCCAGCAGCCCCGCAGATGGGGAACGGCCCCAGCATTTT. The chain employs TRBV14 and TRBJ1-5, with unresolved D. The V gene's germline CDR1 is SGHDN and CDR2 FVKESK. Trimming cost V 4 bases and J 9 bases, with 16 bases left between them. CDR3 length: 14 residues.